The T cell receptor (beta chain) under discussion was sequenced for a study of T cells expressing NK-cell markers. TCRdb reprocessed the 5' RACE reads; each CDR3 protein has one entry and no DNA is given. The repertoire table contains 150,000 to 200,000 distinct CDR3 sequences. The receptor's source is a woman between 18 and 70 years old in good health. Sequenced sample: blood T cells: a sorted CD56 or NKG2C T cell subset, CD4+ or CD8+ T cells, or bulk PBMC T cells (not recorded which).

The CDR3 protein is CASSLGWTSAYSTQYF. The chain is built from TRBV5-1 and TRBJ2-3; TCRdb designates TRBD2, a call that cannot be tested without DNA. The CDR3 loop spans 16 amino acids. CDR1 is SGHRS, CDR2 YFSETQ, per germline.